This T cell receptor (beta chain) was found in a study of cytomegalovirus exposure and HLA in healthy donors. Remarks on this clone: Antigen: not known.

From germline, CDR1 is SNHLY and CDR2 FYNNEI. CDR3 length: 14 residues. J lost 14 bases, V lost 4 bases, and 14 bases had no gene match. Overall study findings and caveats: A later analysis by the authors found several of the most significant clusters apparently linked to common viral pathogens.

It was with 60 Vbeta and 13 Jbeta primers that the PCR ran. Clones were read by immunoSEQ multiplex PCR, and TCRdb kept only the in-frame ones, dropping some. The table has approximately 100,000 clones, 76% seen once. V usage is TRBV2 and J usage is TRBJ2-3; TRBD2 agrees at 8 bases. Material: PBMCs. The clonotype was recovered from a man aged 40-49 years in good health and CMV-seronegative. In DNA, the CDR3 is TGTGCCAGCAGTGTGAGTAGCGGGGTAATAGCAACGTATTTT. Residues: CASSVSSGVIATYF.